This TCR beta chain was profiled in a study of brain T cells in children with intractable seizures. Sequencing was limited to surgery cases with top T cell transcript signatures in brain tissue. Data came from immunoSEQ multiplex PCR; TCRdb stores just in-frame clones and leaves some out. Altogether 60,000 to 65,000 clones are present, more than 95% being singletons, with the ten largest covering 0.38%. Study-level points and caveats: HCMV serostatus was not known, and viral specificity came from CDR3 similarity only.

As for this clone: Its antigen is as yet unknown.

The sequence was collected from a boy under three years old with focal cortical dysplasia and intractable seizures. Sequences were derived from peripheral blood, sampled at surgery.

CDR3 in amino acids: CASSPPGGSNQPQHF. As DNA, the CDR3 is TGTGCCAGTAGTCCCCCAGGGGGCAGCAATCAGCCCCAGCATTTT. The V call is TRBV19, the J call TRBJ1-5, with 8 bases aligning to TRBD1. V lost 5 bases and J lost 1; bases outside the gene matches: 4. Germline loops: CDR1 LNHDA, CDR2 SQIVND (reference sequence). CDR3 length equals 15 residues.